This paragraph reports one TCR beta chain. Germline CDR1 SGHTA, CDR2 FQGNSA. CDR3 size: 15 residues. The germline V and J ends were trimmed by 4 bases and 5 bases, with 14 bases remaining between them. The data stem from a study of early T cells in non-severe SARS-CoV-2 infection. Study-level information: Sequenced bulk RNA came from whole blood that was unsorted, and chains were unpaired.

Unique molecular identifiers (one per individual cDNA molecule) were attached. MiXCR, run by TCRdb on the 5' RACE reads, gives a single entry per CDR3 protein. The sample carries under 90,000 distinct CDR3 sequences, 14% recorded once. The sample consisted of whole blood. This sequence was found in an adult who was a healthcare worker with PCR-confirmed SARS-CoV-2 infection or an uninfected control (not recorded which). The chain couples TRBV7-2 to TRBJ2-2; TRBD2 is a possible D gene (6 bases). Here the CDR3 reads CASSSAGAGTGELFF. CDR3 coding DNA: TGTGCCAGCAGCTCCGCTGGGGCGGGGACCGGGGAGCTGTTTTTT.